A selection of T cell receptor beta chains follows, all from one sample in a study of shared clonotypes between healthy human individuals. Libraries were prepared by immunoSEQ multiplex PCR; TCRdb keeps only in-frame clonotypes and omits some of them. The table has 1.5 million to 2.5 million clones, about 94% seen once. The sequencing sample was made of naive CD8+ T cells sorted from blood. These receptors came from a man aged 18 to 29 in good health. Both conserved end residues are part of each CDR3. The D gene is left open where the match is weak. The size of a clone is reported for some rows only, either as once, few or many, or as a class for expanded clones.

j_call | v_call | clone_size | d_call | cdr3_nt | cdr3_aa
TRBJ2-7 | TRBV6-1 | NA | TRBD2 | TGTGCCAGCAGTGAAATAGCGGGGACGGTGGTGAACGAGCAGTACTTC | CASSEIAGTVVNEQYF
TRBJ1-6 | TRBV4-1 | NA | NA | TGCGCCAGCAGCCACGCCAGGGACACTTCACCCCTCCACTTT | CASSHARDTSPLHF
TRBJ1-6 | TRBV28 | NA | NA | TGTGCCAGCAGTTTTGGGAAGGGACTTTGGAATTCACCCCTCCACTTT | CASSFGKGLWNSPLHF
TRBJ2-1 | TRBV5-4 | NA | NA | TGTGCCAGCAGCTTGTTCCTGACAAACAATGAGCAGTTCTTC | CASSLFLTNNEQFF
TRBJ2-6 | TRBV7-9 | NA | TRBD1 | TGTGCCAGCAGCTTAGGTGGGGACAGCGCGAGCTCTGGGGCCAACGTCCTGACTTTC | CASSLGGDSASSGANVLTF
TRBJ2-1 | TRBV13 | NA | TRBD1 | TGTGCCAGCAGCTCCCGACAGGGAGAAGATTACAATGAGCAGTTCTTC | CASSSRQGEDYNEQFF
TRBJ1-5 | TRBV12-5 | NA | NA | TGTGCTAGTGGTTTGGTACATAGCAATCAGCCCCAGCATTTT | CASGLVHSNQPQHF
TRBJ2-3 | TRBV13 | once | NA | TGTGCCAGCAGCTTAAGATATTCTAGCACAGATACGCAGTATTTT | CASSLRYSSTDTQYF
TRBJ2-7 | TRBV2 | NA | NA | TGTGCCAGCAGTCCCCCCTCAAGCTCCTACGAGCAGTACTTC | CASSPPSSSYEQYF
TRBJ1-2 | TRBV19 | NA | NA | TGTGCCAGTAGTACAGGGATAGAGTATGGCTACACCTTC | CASSTGIEYGYTF
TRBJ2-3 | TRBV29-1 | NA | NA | TGCAGCGTTGACCGGGTTCCTACTAGGGCAGATACGCAGTATTTT | CSVDRVPTRADTQYF
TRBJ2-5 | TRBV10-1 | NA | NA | TGCGCCAGCAGTGAGGCCAATCAAGAGACCCAGTACTTC | CASSEANQETQYF
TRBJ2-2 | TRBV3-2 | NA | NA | TGTGCCAACACCGGGGAGCTGTTTTTT | CANTGELFF
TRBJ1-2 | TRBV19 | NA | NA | TGTGCCAGTAGTACTCTCTTACAGGGAAGAAGTTTCTATGGCTACACCTTC | CASSTLLQGRSFYGYTF
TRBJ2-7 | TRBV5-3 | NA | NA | TGTGCCAGAAGTAAAGATGGGGAAGGAGAGCAGTACTTC | CARSKDGEGEQYF
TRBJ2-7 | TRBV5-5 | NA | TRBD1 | TGTGCCAGCAGCTGGACAGGGGGCCAGCAGTACTTC | CASSWTGGQQYF
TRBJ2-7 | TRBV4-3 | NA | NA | TGCGCCAGCAGCCCGGGGACTTTTTACGAGCAGTACTTC | CASSPGTFYEQYF
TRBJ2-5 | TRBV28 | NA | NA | TGTGCCAGCAGTTTAAGACTGCTACACCAAGAGACCCAGTACTTC | CASSLRLLHQETQYF
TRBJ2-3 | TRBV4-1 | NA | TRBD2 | TGCGCCAGCAGCCAAGAACTAGCGGGGGGCCCAGATACGCAGTATTTT | CASSQELAGGPDTQYF
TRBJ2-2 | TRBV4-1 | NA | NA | TGCGCCAGCAGCCAAGACCCCGAAGTGGCAGTCACCGGGGAGCTGTTTTTT | CASSQDPEVAVTGELFF
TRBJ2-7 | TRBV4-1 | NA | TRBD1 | TGCGCCAGCAGCCAAGAGACAGGGGGGTACGAGCAGTACTTC | CASSQETGGYEQYF
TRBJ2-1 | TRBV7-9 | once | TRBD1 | TGTGCCAGCAGACAGGGGGCAATGAATGAGCAGTTCTTC | CASRQGAMNEQFF
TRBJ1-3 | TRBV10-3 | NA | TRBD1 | TGTGCCATCAGTGACCACGGACAGGGGGCTGGAAACACCATATATTTT | CAISDHGQGAGNTIYF
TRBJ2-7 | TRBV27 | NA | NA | TGTGCCAGCAGTTGGGGATTCTCCTACGAGCAGTACTTC | CASSWGFSYEQYF
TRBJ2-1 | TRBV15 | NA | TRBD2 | TGTGCCACCAGCACCGGGCCGGGGGGGTACATTGATGAGCAGTTCTTC | CATSTGPGGYIDEQFF
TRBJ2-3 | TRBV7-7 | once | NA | TGTGCTAGCAGCTTAGTGGGGTCGGATACGCAGTATTTT | CASSLVGSDTQYF
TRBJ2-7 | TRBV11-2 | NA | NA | TGTGCCAGCAGGATATTCTACGAGCAGTACTTC | CASRIFYEQYF
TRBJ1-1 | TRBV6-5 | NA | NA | TGTGCCAGCAGTTACGGGCAAGGGAACACTGAAGCTTTCTTT | CASSYGQGNTEAFF
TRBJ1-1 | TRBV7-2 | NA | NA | TGTGCCAGCAGCCCCGGTGGGTATGCGAACACTGAAGCTTTCTTT | CASSPGGYANTEAFF
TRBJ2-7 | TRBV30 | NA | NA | TGTGCCTGGAGTGGTATCACCCGGCCCAGATCGGCCTACGAGCAGTACTTC | CAWSGITRPRSAYEQYF
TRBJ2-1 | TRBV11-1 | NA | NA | TGTGCCAGCAGCCCGCTAGAGGGGAGCTCCTACAATGAGCAGTTCTTC | CASSPLEGSSYNEQFF
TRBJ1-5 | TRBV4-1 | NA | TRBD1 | TGCGCCAGCAGCCACCCCACAGGGGGTGGAGGCAATCAGCCCCAGCATTTT | CASSHPTGGGGNQPQHF
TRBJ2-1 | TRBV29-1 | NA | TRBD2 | TGCAGCGCCCTCGGAGTAGCGGGAGCGTACTACAATGAGCAGTTCTTC | CSALGVAGAYYNEQFF
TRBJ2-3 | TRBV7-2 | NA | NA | TGTGCCAGCAGCTTAGTGCAACTCCACACAGATACGCAGTATTTT | CASSLVQLHTDTQYF
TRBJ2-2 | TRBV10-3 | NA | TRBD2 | TGTGCCATGGGGAGGGCCCGGACCGGGGAGCTGTTTTTT | CAMGRARTGELFF
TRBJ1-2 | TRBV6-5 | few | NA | TGTGCCAGCAGTTACTCAACAGGCTATGGCTACACCTTC | CASSYSTGYGYTF
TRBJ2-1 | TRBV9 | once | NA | TGTGCCAGCAGCGTAGACGGGTACGGGAATGAGCAGTTCTTC | CASSVDGYGNEQFF
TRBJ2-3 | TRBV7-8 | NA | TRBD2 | TGTGCCAGCAGCTCGGCTCTAGCGGGAGTGGGAAGCACAGATACGCAGTATTTT | CASSSALAGVGSTDTQYF
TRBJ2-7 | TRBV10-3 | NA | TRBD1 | TGTGCCATCAGTGTAAGCCGGGACAGCAGCTCCTACGAGCAGTACTTC | CAISVSRDSSSYEQYF
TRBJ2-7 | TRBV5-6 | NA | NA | TGTGCCAGCAGCTTGGTCGGGGGCGAGCAGTACTTC | CASSLVGGEQYF
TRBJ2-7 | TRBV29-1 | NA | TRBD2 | TGCAGCGTTGGAGCGGGAACCCCCTACGAGCAGTACTTC | CSVGAGTPYEQYF
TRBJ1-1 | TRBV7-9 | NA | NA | TGTGCCAGCAGCTTAGACGGATGGGGGAACACTGAAGCTTTCTTT | CASSLDGWGNTEAFF
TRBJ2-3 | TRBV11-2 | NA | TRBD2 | TGTGCCAGCAGCTTAGTGCCTAGCGGGAGCACAGATACGCAGTATTTT | CASSLVPSGSTDTQYF